These 29 T cell receptor beta chains came from one sample sequenced in a study of circulating CD8 cells and anti-PD-1 response in melanoma. Using approximately 15 ng of total RNA, TCR libraries were made with the QIAseq Immune Repertoire TCR panel. TCRdb redid the calling of the reads with MiXCR, one entry per CDR3 protein. The sample shows around 500 distinct CDR3 sequences, about 9.1% of them seen only once. Sorting of live CD3+CD8+TCRalphabeta+ cells by PD-1 and/or TIGIT gave four subsets. Source: CD8+ T cells from PBMCs, taken at baseline or after one month of anti-PD-1 therapy (not recorded which). These receptors were collected from a human donor with melanoma.

This clonotype is large within its sample. V is TRBV29-1 and J is TRBJ2-7; 9 nucleotides match TRBD1. The CDR3 runs 15 residues. V lost 4 bases, J lost 3 bases, and 10 bases stayed unmatched. Germline CDR1 and CDR2: SQVTM and ANQGSEA. This chain's CDR3 is CSVVPRDRENYEQYF. The DNA for the CDR3 is TGCAGCGTTGTCCCCCGGGACAGGGAGAACTACGAGCAGTACTTC.

This clonotype is medium-sized in the sample. The chain links TRBV29-1 to TRBJ2-7; 8 positions match TRBD1. V was clipped by 7 bases and J by 4 bases; unmatched bases: 6. This CDR3 spans 12 amino acids. Germline V gene sequence: CDR1 SQVTM, CDR2 ANQGSEA. The chain's CDR3 is CSAGQGDYEQYF. The CDR3 DNA is TGCAGCGCCGGACAGGGAGATTACGAGCAGTACTTC.

A note on this clonotype: Possible read error: a much larger clone is one base away. No conserved phenylalanine or tryptophan ends this CDR3, so it is likely a read error. The V and J genes are TRBV12-3 or TRBV12-4 and TRBJ2-3, with unresolved D. With 4 bases removed from V and 4 bases from J, the gap between germline ends came to 6 bases. The CDR3 is made up of 12 amino acids. The CDR3 bases are TGTGCCAGCAGTTCCCCCCCAGATACGCAGTATCTT. Its protein is CASSSPPDTQYL.

By sample share, this clonotype is medium-sized. The rearrangement links TRBV20-1 to TRBJ2-7; D possibly corresponds to TRBD1 (6 bases). Germline CDR1 is DFQATT and CDR2 is SNEGSKA (reference sequence). The CDR3 sequence is 12 residues long. V shed 1 base and J shed 4 bases, with 8 bases lying between them. CDR3 sequence (DNA): TGCAGTGCTAGAGTAGGGGGTTACGAGCAGTACTTC. As protein: CSARVGGYEQYF.

Relative to its sample, this clonotype is hyperexpanded (1% or more). V usage is TRBV9 and J usage is TRBJ2-1; TRBD2 is a possible D gene (6 bases). V was pared by 7 bases and J by 10 bases, with 12 bases between. CDR1 SGDLS and CDR2 YYNGEE come from the germline V gene. The CDR3 spans 11 residues. The CDR3 DNA sequence: TGTGCCAGCGGGGGGATGAAGGAGCAGTTCTTC. Translation: CASGGMKEQFF. Drawing the rest from reference TRBV9 and TRBJ2-1, the complete variable domain is DSGVTQTPKHLITATGQRVTLRCSPRSGDLSVYWYQQSLDQGLQFLIQYYNGEERAKGNILERFSAQQFPDLHSELNLSSLELGDSALYFCASGGMKEQFFGPGTRLTVL.

Relative to its sample, this clonotype is medium-sized. This rearrangement joins TRBV19 to TRBJ2-3; 11 bases agree with TRBD2. The V gene end was trimmed by 5 bases and the J gene end by 6 bases; junction bases not matched to a gene: 7. Germline V gives CDR1 LNHDA, CDR2 SQIVND (reference sequence). This CDR3 spans 15 amino acids. The CDR3 DNA sequence: TGTGCCAGTAGTCCTACTAGCGGGGGAGTGGATACGCAGTATTTT. Protein sequence: CASSPTSGGVDTQYF.

This clonotype is labeled large. This chain links TRBV27 with TRBJ2-5; TRBD1 aligns across 8 bases. This CDR3 contains 15 residues. Germline V CDR1 and CDR2: MNHEY, SMNVEV (reference sequence). V was pared by 3 bases and J by 5 bases, with 8 bases of the junction left unmatched. CDR3 DNA: TGTGCCAGCAGTTTTGGACAGGGTATTCGGGAGACCCAGTACTTC. Translation: CASSFGQGIRETQYF.

By share, this clonotype ranks as medium-sized. The chain joins TRBV20-1 to TRBJ2-7; D is perhaps TRBD1 (6 bases). Germline lookup yields CDR1 DFQATT and CDR2 SNEGSKA (reference sequence). The CDR3 spans 13 residues. V was pared by 1 base and J by 2 bases, with 9 bases between. The CDR3 DNA sequence: TGCAGTGCTAGAGGTCAGGGGCCCTACGAGCAGTACTTC. It codes for CSARGQGPYEQYF.

This clonotype is categorized as hyperexpanded. The chain has TRBV2 and TRBJ1-2; TRBD1 agrees at 9 bases. Trimming at V came to 6 bases and at J to 1 base, leaving 6 bases not matched to a gene. This CDR3 spans 15 amino acids. Looked up from germline, CDR1 is SNHLY and CDR2 is FYNNEI. DNA of the CDR3: TGTGCCAGCAGAGGTACAGGGGGCAATAACTATGGCTACACCTTC. It encodes CASRGTGGNNYGYTF.

About this clonotype itself: A far larger clone is only one base removed, so a read error is likely. Without the conserved terminal phenylalanine or tryptophan, this CDR3 likely stems from a read error. The chain couples TRBV9 to TRBJ2-5; weak D call: TRBD2 (6 bases). The DNA end lines up better with TRBJ2-1; the J call may be wrong. Germline V gene lookup returns CDR1 SGDLS and CDR2 YYNGEE. The CDR3 has 11 residues. The DNA of the CDR3 is TGTGCCAGCGGGGGGATGAAGGAGCAGTTCCTC. Its protein product is CASGGMKEQFL.

This clonotype was detected a few times. The V gene is TRBV28, the J gene TRBJ2-7; possibly TRBD1 for D (6 bases). The CDR3 loop spans 18 amino acids. Germline V lookup: CDR1 MDHEN, CDR2 SYDVKM. V shed 1 base and J shed 4 bases, with 23 bases lying between them. CDR3 protein: CASSLSLLSTGSEYEQYF. DNA of the CDR3: TGTGCCAGCAGTTTATCCCTCCTCTCGACAGGTTCGGAGTACGAGCAGTACTTC.

By its share, this clonotype is medium-sized. One end of the junction varies from germline; a read error may be responsible. V usage is TRBV6-6 and J usage is TRBJ2-1; no firm D call. This CDR3 comprises 11 residues. In germline, CDR1 is MNHNY, CDR2 SVGAGI (reference sequence). CDR3 sequence (DNA): TGTGCCAGCAGGGACGTGGATGAGCAGTTCTTT. Protein product: CASRDVDEQFF.

In its sample, this clonotype is large. The J gene is TRBJ1-2, the V gene TRBV9; 8 bases are a match to TRBD1. The CDR3 has 16 residues. V trimming: 3 bases; J trimming: 3 bases; junction bases outside the gene matches: 10. CDR1 and CDR2 from the germline V gene are SGDLS and YYNGEE. The CDR3 loop reads CASSGAGDRFDYGYTF. CDR3 in DNA: TGTGCCAGCAGCGGAGCCGGGGACAGGTTTGACTATGGCTACACCTTC.

About this clonotype itself: A read error is possible here, since a much larger clone lies one base away. J is TRBJ2-4 and V is TRBV29-1; D gene uncertain. CDR1 SQVTM and CDR2 ANQGSEA come from the germline V gene. Deletions cut 7 bases from V and 7 bases from J, with 11 bases between. This CDR3 has 11 amino acids. The CDR3 DNA reads as TGCAGCGGTAGGGCTTTTAACATTCAGTACTTC. It encodes CSGRAFNIQYF.

By sample share, this clonotype is large. The chain employs TRBV9 and TRBJ2-1; D possibly matches TRBD1 or TRBD2 (6 bases each). CDR1 is SGDLS, CDR2 YYNGEE, per germline. The CDR3 covers 15 residues. Trimming took 1 base from V and 8 from J, leaving 16 bases between them. CDR3 region: CASSVWGALGDEQFF. In DNA form, the CDR3 reads TGTGCCAGCAGCGTATGGGGGGCCCTTGGGGATGAGCAGTTCTTC.

Relative to its sample, this clonotype is medium-sized. The chain recombines TRBV7-2 with TRBJ2-1; D may be TRBD2 (7 bases). V was cut by 1 base and J by 3 bases, with 22 bases left in between. Germline CDR1 SGHTA, CDR2 FQGNSA. CDR3 size: 19 residues. CDR3 protein: CASSLVDSSGGAVYNEQFF. CDR3 DNA sequence: TGTGCCAGCAGCTTAGTCGATTCTAGTGGGGGGGCCGTCTACAATGAGCAGTTCTTC.

This clonotype qualifies as medium-sized. The chain joins TRBV28 to TRBJ1-1, with D perhaps matching TRBD1 (5 bases). The CDR3 runs to 13 residues. The V and J ends lost 5 bases and 11 bases respectively, with 18 bases between them. CDR1 and CDR2 from the germline V gene are MDHEN and SYDVKM. CDR3 nucleotides: TGTGCCAGCAGTCCCCGAGGGGAGGTGAGTGCTTTCTTT. It specifies CASSPRGEVSAFF.

This clonotype is termed large. CDR3: CASSHGGNTEAFF. DNA of the CDR3: TGTGCCAGCTCCCACGGGGGGAACACTGAAGCTTTCTTT. The rearrangement uses TRBV7-9 and TRBJ1-1; possibly TRBD1 for D (5 bases). CDR3 length: 13 residues. Germline V gene lookup returns CDR1 SEHNR and CDR2 FQNEAQ (reference sequence). V lost 8 bases and J lost 1, with 11 bases in between.

By share, this clonotype counts as medium-sized (0.01 to 0.1%). The rearrangement uses TRBV20-1 and TRBJ2-1; D unresolved. V dropped 2 bases and J dropped 7 bases, with 6 bases sitting between them. CDR3 length: 11 residues. From germline, CDR1 is DFQATT and CDR2 SNEGSKA (reference sequence). For the CDR3, the DNA is TGCAGTGCTAGATACATAAATGAGCAGTTCTTC. It encodes CSARYINEQFF.

This clonotype is termed medium-sized (0.01 to 0.1%). The chain recombines TRBV4-3 with TRBJ2-5; 11 nucleotides match TRBD2. Germline V gives CDR1 LGHNA, CDR2 YSLEER. V trimming: 0 bases; J trimming: 2 bases; junction bases outside the gene matches: 11. This CDR3 region has 19 residues. The CDR3: CASSQEFPLAGASQETQYF. The DNA of the CDR3 is TGCGCCAGCAGCCAAGAGTTCCCACTAGCGGGGGCGTCGCAAGAGACCCAGTACTTC.

This clonotype is labeled medium-sized. The chain joins TRBV11-2 to TRBJ2-1, with D possibly matching TRBD2 (6 bases). Germline V gene lookup returns CDR1 SGHAT and CDR2 FQNNGV. The CDR3 has 14 amino acids. Trimming took off 5 bases at V and 5 bases at J, with 13 bases between the two ends. The CDR3 nucleotides read TGTGCCAGCAGCGAATGGGGGGTTGACAATGAGCAGTTCTTC. It specifies CASSEWGVDNEQFF.

This clonotype is medium-sized (0.01 to 0.1%). The chain employs TRBV16 and TRBJ2-7, with unresolved D. Germline V CDR1 and CDR2: KGHSY, FQNENV. V lost 1 base to trimming and J lost 0 bases, with 10 bases between them. The CDR3 contains 15 residues. CDR3 residues: CASSQYPTDSYEQYF. The DNA of the CDR3 is TGTGCCAGCAGCCAATATCCTACTGACTCCTACGAGCAGTACTTC.

This clonotype is medium-sized within its sample. V gene TRBV27 combines with J gene TRBJ2-2, with 9 bases matching TRBD1. The ends lost 6 bases at V and 6 bases at J; junction bases unmatched: 5. There are 14 residues in the CDR3. Per the germline V gene, CDR1 is MNHEY and CDR2 is SMNVEV (reference sequence). The DNA of the CDR3 is TGTGCCAGCAGGGACAGGGGATATTCCGGGGAGCTGTTTTTT. Amino acids: CASRDRGYSGELFF.

This clonotype rates as large. The CDR3 spells CASSLSGGAYEQYF. The CDR3 DNA reads TGTGCCAGCAGCCTCTCTGGCGGGGCCTACGAGCAGTACTTC. This chain joins TRBV7-2 and TRBJ2-7, with D possibly matching TRBD2 (6 bases). V was pared by 5 bases and J by 2 bases, with 13 bases between. In germline, CDR1 is SGHTA, CDR2 FQGNSA. The CDR3 is 14 residues long. Based on the CDR3 plus reference TRBV7-2 and TRBJ2-7, the full variable domain is GAGVSQSPSNKVTEKGKDVELRCDPISGHTALYWYRQSLGQGLEFLIYFQGNSAPDKSGLPSDRFSAERTGGSVSTLTIQRTQQEDSAVYLCASSLSGGAYEQYFGPGTRLTVT.

By share of the sample, this clonotype is medium-sized. The CDR3 reads CASSTGDRGRWTEAFF. As DNA, the CDR3 is TGTGCCAGCAGTACTGGGGACAGGGGGCGCTGGACTGAAGCTTTCTTT. The V call is TRBV27, the J call TRBJ1-1, with 12 bases matching TRBD1. Germline trimming cut 5 bases from V and 5 bases from J; bases unmatched to any gene: 9. The CDR3 is 16 residues long. The germline gives CDR1 MNHEY, CDR2 SMNVEV (reference sequence).

Relative to its sample, this clonotype is medium-sized. The V call is TRBV27, the J call TRBJ2-7, with 15 nucleotides matching TRBD2. Trimming cost V 6 bases and J 7 bases; bases outside gene matches: 4. From germline, CDR1 is MNHEY and CDR2 SMNVEV (reference sequence). The CDR3 loop spans 14 amino acids. The CDR3 region has the DNA TGTGCCAGCAGGGGACTAGCGGGGGGCCTGGAGCAGTACTTC. Protein product: CASRGLAGGLEQYF.

This clonotype ranks as large. The chain is built from TRBV7-9 and TRBJ2-7; D tentatively fits TRBD1 or TRBD2 (5 bases each). The CDR3 covers 15 residues. The V gene lost 5 bases and the J gene lost 5 bases, with 19 bases spanning the gap. The germline gives CDR1 SEHNR, CDR2 FQNEAQ (reference sequence). The CDR3 region is CASSAPWGSRDEQYF. CDR3 bases: TGTGCCAGCAGCGCCCCGTGGGGGTCAAGAGACGAGCAGTACTTC. Supplemented by reference TRBV7-9 and TRBJ2-7, the full variable domain reads DTGVSQNPRHKITKRGQNVTFRCDPISEHNRLYWYRQTLGQGPEFLTYFQNEAQLEKSRLLSDRFSAERPKGSFSTLEIQRTEQGDSAMYLCASSAPWGSRDEQYFGPGTRLTVT.

This clonotype is categorized as medium-sized (0.01 to 0.1%). Germline and junction disagree at one end, which may indicate a read error. The rearrangement uses TRBV20-1 and TRBJ2-1, with a tentative D call TRBD1 (5 bases). Germline CDR1 reads DFQATT; CDR2 reads SNEGSKA (reference sequence). The CDR3 runs to 15 residues. The CDR3 DNA reads as TGCAGTGCAAGAGATCAAGGGGCGCTTATTCGTGAGCAGTTCTTC. Its translation: CSARDQGALIREQFF.

The J gene is TRBJ2-7, the V gene TRBV7-9, with D possibly being TRBD1 (6 bases). V was trimmed by 0 bases and J by 4 bases, leaving 10 bases between them. The germline gives CDR1 SEHNR, CDR2 FQNEAQ (reference sequence). The CDR3 runs 14 residues. The CDR3: CASSLALRGYEQYF. CDR3 coding DNA: TGTGCCAGCAGCTTAGCGCTAAGGGGGTACGAGCAGTACTTC. Complete variable domain (other parts from reference TRBV7-9 and TRBJ2-7): DTGVSQNPRHKITKRGQNVTFRCDPISEHNRLYWYRQTLGQGPEFLTYFQNEAQLEKSRLLSDRFSAERPKGSFSTLEIQRTEQGDSAMYLCASSLALRGYEQYFGPGTRLTVT.